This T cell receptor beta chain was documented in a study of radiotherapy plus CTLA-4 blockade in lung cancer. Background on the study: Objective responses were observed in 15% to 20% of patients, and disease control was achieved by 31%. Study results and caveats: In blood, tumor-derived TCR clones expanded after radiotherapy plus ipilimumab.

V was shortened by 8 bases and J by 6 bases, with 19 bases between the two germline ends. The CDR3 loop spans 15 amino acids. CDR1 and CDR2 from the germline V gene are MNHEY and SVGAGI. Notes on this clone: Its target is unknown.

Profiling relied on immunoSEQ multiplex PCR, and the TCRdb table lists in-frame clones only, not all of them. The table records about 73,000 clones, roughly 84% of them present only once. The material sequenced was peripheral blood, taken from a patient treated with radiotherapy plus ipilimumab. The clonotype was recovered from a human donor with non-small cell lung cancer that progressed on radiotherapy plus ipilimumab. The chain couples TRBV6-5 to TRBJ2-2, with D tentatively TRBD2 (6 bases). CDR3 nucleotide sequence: TGTGCCAGCGGAGCGGGTCTTAACGGGGCCGGGGAGCTGTTTTTT. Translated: CASGAGLNGAGELFF.